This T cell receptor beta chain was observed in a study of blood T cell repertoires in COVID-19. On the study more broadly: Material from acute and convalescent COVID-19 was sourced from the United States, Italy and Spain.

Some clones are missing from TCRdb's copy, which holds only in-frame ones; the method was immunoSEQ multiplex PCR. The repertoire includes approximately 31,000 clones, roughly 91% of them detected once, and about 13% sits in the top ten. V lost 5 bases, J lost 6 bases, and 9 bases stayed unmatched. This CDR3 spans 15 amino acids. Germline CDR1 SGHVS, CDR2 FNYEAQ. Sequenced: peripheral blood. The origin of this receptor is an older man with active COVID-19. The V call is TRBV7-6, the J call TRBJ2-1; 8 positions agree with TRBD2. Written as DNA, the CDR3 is TGTGCCAGCAGCACCCAGCGGGAGCGGAGCAATGAGCAGTTCTTC. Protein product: CASSTQRERSNEQFF.